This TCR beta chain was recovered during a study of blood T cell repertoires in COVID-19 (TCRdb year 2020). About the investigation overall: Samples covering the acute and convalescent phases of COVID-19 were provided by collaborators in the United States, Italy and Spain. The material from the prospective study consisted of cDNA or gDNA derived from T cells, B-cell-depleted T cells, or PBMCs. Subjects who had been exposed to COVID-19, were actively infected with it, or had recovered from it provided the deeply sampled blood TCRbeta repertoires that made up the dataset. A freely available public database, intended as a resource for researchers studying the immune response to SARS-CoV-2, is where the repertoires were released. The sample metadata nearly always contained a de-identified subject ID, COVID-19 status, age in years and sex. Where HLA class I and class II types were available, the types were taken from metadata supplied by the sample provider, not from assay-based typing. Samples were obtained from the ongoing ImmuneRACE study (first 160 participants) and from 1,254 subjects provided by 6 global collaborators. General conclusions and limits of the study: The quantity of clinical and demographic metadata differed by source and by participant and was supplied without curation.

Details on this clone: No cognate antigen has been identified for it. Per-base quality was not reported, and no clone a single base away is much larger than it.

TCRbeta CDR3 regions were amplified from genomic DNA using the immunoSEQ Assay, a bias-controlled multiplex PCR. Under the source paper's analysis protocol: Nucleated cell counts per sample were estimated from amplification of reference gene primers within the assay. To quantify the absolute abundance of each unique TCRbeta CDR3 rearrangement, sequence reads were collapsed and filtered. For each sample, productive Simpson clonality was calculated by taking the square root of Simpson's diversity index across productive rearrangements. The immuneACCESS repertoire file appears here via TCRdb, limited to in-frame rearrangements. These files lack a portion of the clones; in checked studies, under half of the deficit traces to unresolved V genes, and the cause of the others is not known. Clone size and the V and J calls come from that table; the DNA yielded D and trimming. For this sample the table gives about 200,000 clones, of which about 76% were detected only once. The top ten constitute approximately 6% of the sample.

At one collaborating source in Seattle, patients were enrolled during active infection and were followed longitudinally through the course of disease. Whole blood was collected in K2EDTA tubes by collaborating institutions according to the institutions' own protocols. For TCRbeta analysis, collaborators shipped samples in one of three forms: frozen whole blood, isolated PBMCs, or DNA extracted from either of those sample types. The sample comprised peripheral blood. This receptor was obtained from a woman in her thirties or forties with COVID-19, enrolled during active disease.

The CDR3 is CASRRSAGEQPQHF. The nucleotide sequence reads as follows: TGTGCCAGCAGGAGGTCCGCAGGGGAACAGCCCCAGCATTTT. The rearranged chain carries TRBV6-5 and TRBJ1-5, with TRBD1 tentatively as D gene (6 bases match). Trimming takes 6 bases from V and 7 bases from J, and the germline ends sit 16 bases apart. Via the germline V gene, CDR1 is MNHEY and CDR2 SVGAGI. Spanning cysteine to phenylalanine, the CDR3 consists of 14 amino acids. Only the CDR3 region is kept as DNA, spanning 42 bases read in frame from base 1.